This TCR beta chain was recovered during a study of blood T cell repertoires in COVID-19. V was shortened by 5 bases and J by 2 bases, with 13 bases between the two germline ends. This CDR3 comprises 14 residues. Germline CDR1 reads PRHDT; CDR2 reads FYEKMQ (reference sequence). TCRdb's table, derived via immunoSEQ multiplex PCR, lists solely in-frame clones and lacks some. Found here are approximately 300,000 clones, about 82% of them singletons; the top ten hold 1.5% to 2%. Source material: peripheral blood. This TCR derives from a woman between 45 and 65 years old with acute or convalescent COVID-19. The V and J genes are TRBV13 and TRBJ2-7; tentatively, D is TRBD2 (5 bases). The CDR3 loop is CASSVQGRPYEQYF. Here the CDR3 DNA reads TGTGCCAGCAGCGTCCAAGGGAGACCCTACGAGCAGTACTTC.